This T cell receptor beta chain was captured by sequencing in a study of T cell responses to AZD1222 COVID-19 vaccine. Study results and limitations: After two AZD1222 doses, spike-specific TCR breadth and depth rose versus day 0.

V dropped 4 bases and J dropped 6 bases, with 13 bases sitting between them. The CDR3 has 14 residues. From germline, CDR1 is SGHNT and CDR2 YYREEE (reference sequence). Some clones are missing from TCRdb's copy, which holds only in-frame ones; the method was immunoSEQ multiplex PCR. The data hold 130,000 or so clones, with about nine tenths observed a single time. For this clone: Its antigen is undetermined.

The receptor's source is an adult in good health. The sequencing here drew on peripheral blood, taken on day 0 of AZD1222 vaccination. The chain links TRBV5-4 to TRBJ2-2; D unresolved. The DNA of the CDR3 is TGTGCCAGCAGCCAACGCCCCGTCTCCGGGGAGCTGTTTTTT. Protein sequence: CASSQRPVSGELFF.